The clone carrying this T cell receptor (beta chain) showed up just a few times. Its antigen is still unknown. The table came from immunoSEQ multiplex PCR; TCRdb's copy has only in-frame clones and leaves some out. Of fewer than 40,000 clones listed, roughly four fifths are singletons. There are 13 residues in the CDR3. V lost 2 bases and J 3 bases, leaving 4 bases between the germline ends. Germline CDR1 and CDR2: MRHNA and SNTAGT. This specimen comes from a study of OX40 agonist ivuxolimab in advanced cancers. Broader study findings: Researchers report that CD8+ T cells had, on average, more expanded clones than CD4+.

The origin of this receptor is an adult with an advanced solid tumor such as melanoma, head and neck, liver or kidney cancer. The chain couples TRBV6-4 to TRBJ2-2; D is unresolved. The specimen was CD4+ or CD8+ T cells sorted from blood, collected in a trial of the OX40 agonist ivuxolimab. Here the CDR3 reads CASSDRDTGELFF. In DNA form, the CDR3 reads TGTGCCAGCAGTGACAGGGACACCGGGGAGCTGTTTTTT.